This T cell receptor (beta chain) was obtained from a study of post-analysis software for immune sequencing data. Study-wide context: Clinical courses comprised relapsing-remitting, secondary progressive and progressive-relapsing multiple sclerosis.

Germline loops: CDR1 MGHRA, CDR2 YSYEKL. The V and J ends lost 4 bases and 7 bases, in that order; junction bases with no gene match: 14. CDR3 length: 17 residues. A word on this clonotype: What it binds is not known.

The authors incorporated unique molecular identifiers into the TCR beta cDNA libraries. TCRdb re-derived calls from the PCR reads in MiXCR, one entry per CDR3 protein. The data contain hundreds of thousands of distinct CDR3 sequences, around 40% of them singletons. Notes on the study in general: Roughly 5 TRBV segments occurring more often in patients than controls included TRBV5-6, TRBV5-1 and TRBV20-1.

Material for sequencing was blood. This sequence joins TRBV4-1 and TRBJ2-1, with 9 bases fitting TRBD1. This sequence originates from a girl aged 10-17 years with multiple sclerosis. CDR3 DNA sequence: TGCGCCAGCAGCCTTGAAACTTCGGGACAGGGTGAGAATGAGCAGTTCTTC. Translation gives CASSLETSGQGENEQFF.